This TCR beta chain is drawn from a study of Graves' ophthalmopathy and Graves' hyperthyroidism. In the study overall: Investigators collected peripheral blood at initial diagnosis, before any treatment was given.

Calling hyperthyroidism stable required that no ophthalmopathy show up within 18 months of follow-up. The study recruited hyperthyroidism patients aged 18 to 65 who were newly diagnosed, under 2 months' duration. Each diagnosis was determined on the basis of clinical symptoms, serum thyroxine, TRAb, thyroid ultrasound and orbital computed tomography. Amplifying from RNA transcripts, the study obtained TCR beta CDR3 regions. The first round was an RT-PCR with HTBI primers, and the second round was a multiplex PCR. MiXCR was run by TCRdb on the multiplex PCR reads, yielding one entry per CDR3 protein. This table holds about 420,000 distinct CDR3 sequences, 20% to 25% found once. The sample holds a few counts of this clonotype. Sequencing was done on a sample of peripheral blood. The TCR was taken from a woman between 18 and 29 years old with stable Graves' hyperthyroidism.

This CDR3 is CASSPDNNYGYTF. The CDR3 nucleotides are TGTGCCAGCAGTCCAGACAATAACTATGGCTACACCTTC. The chain carries TRBV28 and TRBJ1-2; D not certain. Germline assignment: CDR1 MDHEN and CDR2 SYDVKM. This CDR3 has 13 amino acids. Trimming left V 5 bases short and J 1 base short, with 8 bases between.